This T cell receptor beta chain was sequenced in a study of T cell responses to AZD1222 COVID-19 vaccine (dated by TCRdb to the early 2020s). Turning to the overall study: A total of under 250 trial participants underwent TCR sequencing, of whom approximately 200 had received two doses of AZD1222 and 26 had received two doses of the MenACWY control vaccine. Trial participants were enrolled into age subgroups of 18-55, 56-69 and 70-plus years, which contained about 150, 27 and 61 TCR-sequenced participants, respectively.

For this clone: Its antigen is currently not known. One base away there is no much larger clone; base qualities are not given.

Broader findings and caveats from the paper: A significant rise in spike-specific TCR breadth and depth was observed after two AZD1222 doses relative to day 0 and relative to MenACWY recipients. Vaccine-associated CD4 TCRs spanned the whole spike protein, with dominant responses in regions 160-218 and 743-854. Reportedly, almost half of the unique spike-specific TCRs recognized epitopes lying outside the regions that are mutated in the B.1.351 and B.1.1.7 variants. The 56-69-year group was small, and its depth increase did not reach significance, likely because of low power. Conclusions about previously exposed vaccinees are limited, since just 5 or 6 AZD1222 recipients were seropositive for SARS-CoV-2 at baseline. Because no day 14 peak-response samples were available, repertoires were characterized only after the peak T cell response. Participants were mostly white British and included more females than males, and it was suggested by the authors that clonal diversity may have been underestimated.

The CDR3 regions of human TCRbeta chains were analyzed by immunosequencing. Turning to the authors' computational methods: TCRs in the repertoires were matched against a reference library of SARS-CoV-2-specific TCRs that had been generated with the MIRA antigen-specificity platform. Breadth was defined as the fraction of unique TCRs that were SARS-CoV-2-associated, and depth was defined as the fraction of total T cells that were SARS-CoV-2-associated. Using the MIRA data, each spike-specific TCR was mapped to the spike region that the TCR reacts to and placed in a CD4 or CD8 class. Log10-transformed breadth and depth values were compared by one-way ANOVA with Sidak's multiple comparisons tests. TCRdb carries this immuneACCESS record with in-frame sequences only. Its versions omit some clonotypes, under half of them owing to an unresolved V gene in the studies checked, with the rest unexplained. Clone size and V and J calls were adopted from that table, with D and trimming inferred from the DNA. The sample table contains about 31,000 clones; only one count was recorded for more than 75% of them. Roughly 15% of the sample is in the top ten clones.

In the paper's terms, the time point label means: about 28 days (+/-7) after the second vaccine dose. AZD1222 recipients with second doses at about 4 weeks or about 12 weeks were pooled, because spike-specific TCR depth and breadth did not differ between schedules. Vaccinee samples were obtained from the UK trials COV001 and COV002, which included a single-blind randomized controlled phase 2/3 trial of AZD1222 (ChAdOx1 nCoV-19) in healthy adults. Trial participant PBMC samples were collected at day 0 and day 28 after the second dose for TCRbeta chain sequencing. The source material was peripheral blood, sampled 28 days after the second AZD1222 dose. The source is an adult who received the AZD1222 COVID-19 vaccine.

This receptor carries the CDR3 CASRDGKGTDTQYF. The DNA sequence reads TGTGCCAGCAGGGACGGGAAGGGCACAGATACGCAGTATTTT. In this chain, TRBV2 is recombined with TRBJ2-3; D gene: possibly TRBD2, on 5 matching bases. CDR1 SNHLY and CDR2 FYNNEI were looked up in the germline V gene. Its CDR3 holds 14 amino acids, cysteine through phenylalanine. CDR3 DNA is the only sequence kept; it has 42 bases, read in frame from the first base. Cut back by 6 bases and 1 base, the V and J ends lie 11 bases apart.